The rows below give T cell receptor beta chains drawn from one sample of a study of blood T cell repertoires in COVID-19. Sequenced by immunoSEQ multiplex PCR; TCRdb stores in-frame clones only, minus some. This sample has approximately 59,000 clones; about three quarters occur once, and the top ten carry 15% to 19%. The specimen was peripheral blood. Receptors were obtained from an elderly man with acute or convalescent COVID-19. CDR3s include the opening cysteine and the closing phenylalanine or tryptophan. D genes are given only for firm matches. Only part of the rows carry a size: once, few, many, or a class if the clone is expanded.

V: TRBV5-1
size: .
J: TRBJ1-5
D: .
DNA: TGCGCCAGCAGCTTGGCTGGCCGAACCGATCAGCCCCAGCATTTT
CDR3: CASSLAGRTDQPQHF

V: TRBV5-1
size: .
J: TRBJ1-1
D: .
DNA: TGCGCCAGCAGCTTGGCGGGGGGGTTCACTGAAGCTTTCTTT
CDR3: CASSLAGGFTEAFF

V: TRBV6-4
size: few
J: TRBJ2-1
D: .
DNA: TGTGCCAGCAGTGACGTACAGGGCTCCTACAATGAGCAGTTCTTC
CDR3: CASSDVQGSYNEQFF

V: TRBV6-6
size: .
J: TRBJ1-3
D: .
DNA: TGTGCCACCCTACAGGGTTTCGGTGGAAACACCATATATTTT
CDR3: CATLQGFGGNTIYF

V: TRBV6-2/TRBV6-3
size: few
J: TRBJ1-1
D: .
DNA: TGTGCCAGCAGTTACTTGGGACGCCGGGGGGCTGAAGCTTTCTTT
CDR3: CASSYLGRRGAEAFF

V: TRBV6-5
size: .
J: TRBJ1-5
D: .
DNA: TGTGCCAGCAGTTATTTGGGGCTAAGCAATCAGCCCCAGCATTTT
CDR3: CASSYLGLSNQPQHF

V: TRBV5-1
size: few
J: TRBJ2-3
D: .
DNA: TGCGCCAGCAGCTTTGCGGGGATCGCCACAGATACGCAGTATTTT
CDR3: CASSFAGIATDTQYF

V: TRBV19
size: .
J: TRBJ1-5
D: TRBD1
DNA: TGTGCCAGTAACAAGCAGGGGGGAAGCAATCAGCCCCAGCATTTT
CDR3: CASNKQGGSNQPQHF

V: TRBV5-1
size: .
J: TRBJ2-3
D: .
DNA: TGCGCCAGCAGCGTGGGGCCTAGCGCAGATACGCAGTATTTT
CDR3: CASSVGPSADTQYF

V: TRBV20-1
size: .
J: TRBJ1-4
D: TRBD1
DNA: TGCAGTGCTAGTAGCGACAGGGGTACTGAAAAACTGTTTTTT
CDR3: CSASSDRGTEKLFF

V: TRBV29-1
size: once
J: TRBJ1-1
D: .
DNA: TGCAGCGTTGAGGAGGGGATGAACACTGAAGCTTTCTTT
CDR3: CSVEEGMNTEAFF

V: TRBV9
size: .
J: TRBJ2-7
D: .
DNA: TGTGCCAGCAGCGTAGACCCCGTGGGCTTCGTGAGCTCCTACGAGCAGTACTTC
CDR3: CASSVDPVGFVSSYEQYF

V: TRBV15
size: .
J: TRBJ2-1
D: .
DNA: TGTGCCACCAGCAGAGCTGCTAGCGAATACAATGAGCAGTTCTTC
CDR3: CATSRAASEYNEQFF

V: TRBV19
size: few
J: TRBJ2-2
D: TRBD2
DNA: TGTGCCAGTAGTTTAGGACTAGCGGGATTCGCGAACACCGGGGAGCTGTTTTTT
CDR3: CASSLGLAGFANTGELFF

V: TRBV2
size: .
J: TRBJ1-1
D: .
DNA: TGTGCCAGCAGTTCAACAACGATGAACACTGAAGCTTTCTTT
CDR3: CASSSTTMNTEAFF

V: TRBV10-3
size: few
J: TRBJ2-3
D: .
DNA: TGTGCCATCAGTGATCGGGGGAATACAGATACGCAGTATTTT
CDR3: CAISDRGNTDTQYF

V: TRBV6-5
size: .
J: TRBJ2-2
D: .
DNA: TGTGCCAGCAGCCCCCCCTATTCGAACACCGGGGAGCTGTTTTTT
CDR3: CASSPPYSNTGELFF

V: TRBV14
size: .
J: TRBJ1-1
D: .
DNA: TGTGCCAGCAGCCAATTTATATCGAACACTGAAGCTTTCTTT
CDR3: CASSQFISNTEAFF

V: TRBV10-3
size: .
J: TRBJ1-2
D: TRBD1
DNA: TGTGCCATTAGAGACAGGGGGCTGTATGGCTACACCTTC
CDR3: CAIRDRGLYGYTF

V: TRBV4-3
size: .
J: TRBJ2-7
D: .
DNA: TGCGCCAGCAGCCAGTCGTACGGGGAGCAGTACTTC
CDR3: CASSQSYGEQYF

V: TRBV7-2
size: .
J: TRBJ1-5
D: .
DNA: TGTGCCAGCAGCTTAGAGCGGCAGGAAAACAATCAGCCCCAGCATTTT
CDR3: CASSLERQENNQPQHF

V: TRBV10-3
size: .
J: TRBJ1-3
D: TRBD1
DNA: TGTGCCATCAGTGAAGACAGGGATGGAAACACCATATATTTT
CDR3: CAISEDRDGNTIYF

V: TRBV7-2
size: .
J: TRBJ2-7
D: TRBD1
DNA: TGTGCCAGCAGCTTAGCGTACGTGACAGGGCCCTACGAGCAGTACTTC
CDR3: CASSLAYVTGPYEQYF

V: TRBV5-1
size: .
J: TRBJ2-2
D: TRBD2
DNA: TGCGCCAGCAGCCTAGCGGGAGGGCCCTGGGAGCTGTTTTTT
CDR3: CASSLAGGPWELFF

V: TRBV7-9
size: .
J: TRBJ2-2
D: .
DNA: TGTGCCAGCAGCTCATACCTCCTAGGCGGGGAGCTGTTTTTT
CDR3: CASSSYLLGGELFF

V: TRBV11-3
size: .
J: TRBJ2-1
D: .
DNA: TGTGCCAGCAGCTTAGAGGGGGCGCATCACAATGAGCAGTTCTTC
CDR3: CASSLEGAHHNEQFF

V: TRBV2
size: once
J: TRBJ2-1
D: .
DNA: TGTGCCAGCAGTACGGACAGCAATGAGCAGTTCTTC
CDR3: CASSTDSNEQFF

V: TRBV7-9
size: once
J: TRBJ2-5
D: .
DNA: TGTGCCAGCAGCTTAAATGGTCCAGCGGCGAACTTC
CDR3: CASSLNGPAANF

V: TRBV9
size: .
J: TRBJ2-2
D: .
DNA: TGTGCCAGCAGCCCGTTCACCGGGACCGGGGAGCTGTTTTTT
CDR3: CASSPFTGTGELFF

V: TRBV10-1
size: .
J: TRBJ1-5
D: .
DNA: TGCGCCAGCCCCCTTCAGGGGATGATTCAGCCCCAGCATTTT
CDR3: CASPLQGMIQPQHF

V: TRBV19
size: few
J: TRBJ2-1
D: TRBD2
DNA: TGTGCCAGTAGTATTTCTGGACGGGAGGGCGGTGAGCAGTTCTTC
CDR3: CASSISGREGGEQFF

V: TRBV7-3
size: .
J: TRBJ2-3
D: TRBD1
DNA: TGTGCCAGCAGCAGGGACAGGGCTTCAGATACGCAGTATTTT
CDR3: CASSRDRASDTQYF

V: TRBV27
size: .
J: TRBJ2-3
D: .
DNA: TGTGCCAGCAGTTTCAGGGGGGCAGATACGCAGTATTTT
CDR3: CASSFRGADTQYF

V: TRBV4-2
size: .
J: TRBJ2-7
D: .
DNA: TGTGCCAGCAGCCCTAGGTCGGGATCCTCCTACGAGCAGTACTTC
CDR3: CASSPRSGSSYEQYF

V: TRBV18
size: .
J: TRBJ2-3
D: TRBD1
DNA: TGTGCCAGCTCACCGGGGACAGGGTCGGATACGCAGTATTTT
CDR3: CASSPGTGSDTQYF

V: TRBV7-2
size: .
J: TRBJ1-5
D: .
DNA: TGTGCCAGCAGCGACTACAGGGACCAGCCCCAGCATTTT
CDR3: CASSDYRDQPQHF

V: TRBV14
size: once
J: TRBJ2-5
D: TRBD2
DNA: TGTGCCAGCAGCCTTGGTAGCGGGAGAGTGGAGACCCAGTACTTC
CDR3: CASSLGSGRVETQYF

V: TRBV29-1
size: .
J: TRBJ2-3
D: .
DNA: TGCAGCGTCGCCAGGCGGGGTAGCACAGATACGCAGTATTTT
CDR3: CSVARRGSTDTQYF

V: TRBV7-9
size: .
J: TRBJ1-6
D: TRBD1
DNA: TGTGCCAGCAGCTTCGGACAGGATGGTTCACCCCTCCACTTT
CDR3: CASSFGQDGSPLHF

V: TRBV7-8
size: .
J: TRBJ1-5
D: TRBD1
DNA: TGTGCCAGCAGCTTTTCGACCCCGGGACAGCGCAATCAGCCCCAGCATTTT
CDR3: CASSFSTPGQRNQPQHF

V: TRBV28
size: .
J: TRBJ1-2
D: .
DNA: TGTGCCAGCAGTTTTCCCTACCCAGGGAACTATGGCTACACCTTC
CDR3: CASSFPYPGNYGYTF